Below are 11 T cell receptor beta chains sequenced from a single sample in a study of blood T cell repertoires in COVID-19. Sequencing used immunoSEQ multiplex PCR; TCRdb keeps in-frame clones, though not all of them. The sample lists approximately 100,000 clones, roughly 91% occurring once. Sequencing used peripheral blood. These receptors originate from a human donor with acute or convalescent COVID-19. The donor label of this sample is uncertain.

The chain employs TRBV28 and TRBJ1-2, with TRBD1 as a possible D gene (6 bases). The CDR3 contains 12 residues. The germline V and J ends were trimmed by 6 bases and 4 bases, with 9 bases remaining between them. Germline-derived CDR1 and CDR2 are MDHEN and SYDVKM. The CDR3 sequence: CASRTGPYGYTF. In DNA, the CDR3 is TGTGCCAGCAGGACAGGACCCTATGGCTACACCTTC.

The chain is built from TRBV9 and TRBJ2-2; perhaps TRBD1 as D (6 bases). This CDR3 region has 15 residues. V was pared by 1 base and J by 5 bases, with 12 bases between. The germline gives CDR1 SGDLS, CDR2 YYNGEE. CDR3 residues: CASSVSNRETGELFF. DNA of the CDR3: TGTGCCAGCAGCGTATCGAACAGGGAAACCGGGGAGCTGTTTTTT.

The chain recombines TRBV6-5 with TRBJ1-3; tentatively, D is TRBD1 (6 bases). The ends were cut back, 3 bases at V and 0 bases at J, with 9 bases in the middle. This CDR3 contains 15 residues. CDR1 is MNHEY, CDR2 SVGAGI, per germline. The DNA of the CDR3 is TGTGCCAGCAGTTATACAGGGCTCTCTGGAAACACCATATATTTT. It encodes CASSYTGLSGNTIYF.

This chain connects TRBV29-1 to TRBJ2-7, with 13 bases matching TRBD2. CDR3 length: 16 residues. Trimming removed 8 bases from V and 5 bases from J; junction bases left unmatched: 15. The germline V gene encodes CDR1 SQVTM and CDR2 ANQGSEA. The CDR3, as DNA: TGCAGCTTTGCCGGGACTAGCGGGGAGGTAGCGGACGAGCAGTACTTC. Translation: CSFAGTSGEVADEQYF.

V usage is TRBV19 and J usage is TRBJ1-2; 12 bases map to TRBD1. From germline, CDR1 is LNHDA and CDR2 SQIVND (reference sequence). V trimming: 3 bases; J trimming: 8 bases; junction bases outside the gene matches: 10. CDR3 length: 16 residues. CDR3 bases: TGTGCCAGTAGTATGCGTTATGGGACAGGGGGCTACGGCTACACCTTC. It translates to CASSMRYGTGGYGYTF.

The V and J genes are TRBV12-3 or TRBV12-4 and TRBJ1-1; D gene ambiguous. CDR3 length: 13 residues. Trimming cost V 3 bases and J 10 bases, with 15 bases left between them. The DNA for the CDR3 is TGTGCCAGCAGTTTGGCAACCGGGTCCCCAGCTTTCTTT. It yields the protein CASSLATGSPAFF.

This rearrangement joins TRBV2 to TRBJ2-2, with D tentatively TRBD1 (6 bases). The length of the CDR3 is 15 residues. Germline-derived CDR1 and CDR2 are SNHLY and FYNNEI. Trimming removed 5 bases from V and 5 bases from J, with 15 bases in between. This CDR3 is CASSWTVIRTGELFF. CDR3 in DNA: TGTGCCAGCAGTTGGACAGTCATCCGGACCGGGGAGCTGTTTTTT.

The chain couples TRBV27 to TRBJ2-3; perhaps TRBD1 as D (6 bases). Trimming removed 5 bases at V and 2 bases at J, with 17 bases between. Germline V gene data show CDR1 as MNHEY and CDR2 as SMNVEV (reference sequence). CDR3 length: 16 residues. The CDR3 is CASSGLRDTHTDTQYF. The CDR3 DNA is TGTGCCAGCAGTGGACTCCGGGACACCCACACAGATACGCAGTATTTT.

The V gene is TRBV5-1, the J gene TRBJ2-3, with 7 bases fitting TRBD2. Germline CDR1 reads SGHRS; CDR2 reads YFSETQ. The CDR3 is made up of 14 amino acids. The V gene end was trimmed by 5 bases and the J gene end by 3 bases; junction bases not matched to a gene: 6. The CDR3 bases are TGCGCCAGCAGACCGGGGGGTGGGACAGATACGCAGTATTTT. This codes for CASRPGGGTDTQYF.

The chain has TRBV5-1 and TRBJ1-1; 8 bases align to TRBD1. The CDR3 consists of 15 residues. Germline lookup yields CDR1 SGHRS and CDR2 YFSETQ. Germline trimming cut 6 bases from V and 4 bases from J; bases unmatched to any gene: 11. This CDR3 is CASKEAGGGLTEAFF. In DNA, the CDR3 is TGCGCCAGCAAGGAGGCAGGGGGCGGCCTCACTGAAGCTTTCTTT.

The chain has TRBV11-2 and TRBJ2-3, with TRBD1 matching 7 bases. Per germline, CDR1 SGHAT and CDR2 FQNNGV. The junction had 7 bases not matched to a gene; V was cut back by 5 bases and J by 2 bases. The length of the CDR3 is 15 residues. CDR3 sequence reads: CASSPGQANTDTQYF. The CDR3 DNA is TGTGCCAGCAGCCCAGGACAGGCAAACACAGATACGCAGTATTTT.